This record concerns one T cell receptor (beta chain) sequence. It lacks a known antigen. No base quality values were provided; no much bigger clone lies one nucleotide off. The library relied on the immunoSEQ multiplex PCR assay. For most patients, genomic DNA was isolated with the Qiagen DNeasy Blood and Tissue Kit and shipped frozen to Adaptive Biotechnologies for TCR sequencing. Adaptive Biotechnologies carried out high-throughput TCR-beta CDR3 sequencing of genomic DNA for most patients. In the paper's pipeline: Adaptive's ImmunoSEQ software supplied the TCR sequencing data for more than 15 patients, while MiXCR and VDJtools were used to process a few other patients. CD4 versus CD8 sorting errors were corrected by removing sequences found in both subsets at a frequency ratio below 5:1. Because the origin of CDR3 nucleotide sequences shared between donor and recipient could not be assigned, those sequences were removed. Alloreactive clones required at least 2-fold expansion over unstimulated cells and minimum CFSE-low frequency of 0.002% (template counts) or 0.001% (read counts). Clones detected in sequenced pre-transplant spleen, lymph node, or MLR CFSE-low populations of the donor or recipient were defined as mappable. The cumulative frequency of alloreactive clones was calculated as a percentage of all sequences, weighted by copy number. TCRdb took over this immuneACCESS table, retaining in-frame rearrangements with V and J assigned. Such tables are incomplete; in checked studies, under half of the missing clones stem from an unresolved V gene, and the remainder is unexplained. V and J calls plus clone size are reproduced from that table; the DNA served to infer D and trimming. For this sample the table gives approximately 90,000 clones, of which approximately 90% were detected only once. Roughly 5.5% of the sample goes to the ten largest clones.

The record originates from a study of graft-versus-host responses after intestinal transplantation (dated by TCRdb to about 2021). Context from the whole study: The transplants that recipients received were multivisceral, liver-intestinal, or isolated intestinal. Samples from three later patients were sequenced in-house on an Illumina MiSeq with MiXCR processing rather than by the commercial service. All recipients received anti-thymocyte globulin induction followed by maintenance tacrolimus and steroids for roughly 3 years. The cohort enrolled 20 to 30 intestinal transplant recipients including one retransplant, and a few patients lacking pretransplant specimens were excluded. To identify alloreactive clones, pre-transplant mixed lymphocyte reaction products were sequenced and compared with unstimulated pre-transplant donor and recipient T cells. After intestinal transplantation, graft-versus-host and host-versus-graft alloreactive T cell clones were followed in the graft, circulation and bone marrow using bulk TCR-beta CDR3 sequencing. Donor T cell macrochimerism was defined as a peak of at least 4% donor T cells among recipient peripheral blood mononuclear cells. Points the paper makes about the study in general: Conclusions were limited by the relatively low number and heterogeneity of intestinal transplant patients. Patients with donor T cell macrochimerism had high GvH to HvG T cell clonal ratios in their allografts. GvH clones were found in recipient bone marrow, and some of the GvH clones appeared earlier in ileal mucosa or blood, which is consistent with an intestinal mucosal origin. Early after transplant, declines in HvG clones were associated with peak levels of circulating GvH clones.

Deletion took 3 bases off V and 0 bases off J, with a span of 22 bases between the germline ends. There are 19 amino acids in the CDR3, from cysteine to phenylalanine inclusive. Left in the record is the CDR3 DNA by itself, 57 bases read in frame from the first base. CDR1 is given as SGDLS and CDR2 as YYNGEE, both from the germline V gene. Taken with the paper, the label for time point translates to: cells obtained before transplantation from donor or recipient. CD3+CD4+ and CD3+CD8+ populations were FACS-sorted from unstimulated pre-transplant donor and recipient cells taken from spleen or lymph nodes.

This clonotype originated in a human donor who received an intestinal transplant. This chain is built from TRBV9 and TRBJ2-1, with TRBD2 perhaps the D gene, on 6 matching bases. Sequenced here: unstimulated CD8+ T cells sorted from spleen or lymph node cells, sampled before intestinal transplant. The CDR3 region has the sequence CASSGRDWGQDGSYNEQFF. The DNA is TGTGCCAGCAGCGGCCGGGACTGGGGCCAAGATGGCTCCTACAATGAGCAGTTCTTC. The reference TRBV9 and TRBJ2-1 proteins fill in what lies around the CDR3, so the full variable domain reads DSGVTQTPKHLITATGQRVTLRCSPRSGDLSVYWYQQSLDQGLQFLIQYYNGEERAKGNILERFSAQQFPDLHSELNLSSLELGDSALYFCASSGRDWGQDGSYNEQFFGPGTRLTVL.